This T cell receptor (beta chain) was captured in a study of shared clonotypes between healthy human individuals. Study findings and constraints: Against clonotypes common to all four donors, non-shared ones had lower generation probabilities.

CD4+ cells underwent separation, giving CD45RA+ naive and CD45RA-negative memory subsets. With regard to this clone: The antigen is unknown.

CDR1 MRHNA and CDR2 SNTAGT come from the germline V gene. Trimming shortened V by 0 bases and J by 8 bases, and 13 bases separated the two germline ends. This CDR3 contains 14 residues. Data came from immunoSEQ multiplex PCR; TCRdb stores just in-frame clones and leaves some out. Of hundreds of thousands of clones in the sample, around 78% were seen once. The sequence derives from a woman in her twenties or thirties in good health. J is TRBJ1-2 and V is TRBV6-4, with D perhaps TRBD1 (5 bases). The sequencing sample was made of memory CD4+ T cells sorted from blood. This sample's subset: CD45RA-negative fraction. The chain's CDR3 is CASSDSSRARGYTF. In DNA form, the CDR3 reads TGTGCCAGCAGTGACTCGAGCAGGGCTCGCGGCTACACCTTC.